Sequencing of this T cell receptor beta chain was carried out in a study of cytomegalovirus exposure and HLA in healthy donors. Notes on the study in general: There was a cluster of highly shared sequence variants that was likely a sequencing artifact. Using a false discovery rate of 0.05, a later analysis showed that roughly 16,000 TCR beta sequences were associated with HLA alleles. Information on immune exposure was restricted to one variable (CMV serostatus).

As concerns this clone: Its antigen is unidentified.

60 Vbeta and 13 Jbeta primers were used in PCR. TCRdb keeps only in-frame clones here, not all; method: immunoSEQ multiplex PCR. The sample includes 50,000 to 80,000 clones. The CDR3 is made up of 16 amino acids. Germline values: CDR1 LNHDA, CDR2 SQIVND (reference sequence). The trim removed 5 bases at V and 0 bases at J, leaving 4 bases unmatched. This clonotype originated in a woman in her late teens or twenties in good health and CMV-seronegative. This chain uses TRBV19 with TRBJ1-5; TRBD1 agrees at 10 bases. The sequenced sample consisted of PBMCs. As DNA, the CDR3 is TGTGCCAGTAGTGAGGGACAGGGGTATAGCAATCAGCCCCAGCATTTT. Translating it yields CASSEGQGYSNQPQHF.